This entry lists 27 T cell receptor beta chains sequenced from one sample in a study of blood T cells in healthy people across ages. A sample-barcoded 5' primer and a J-beta primer mix were used in a second PCR of about 6 to 11 cycles. TCRdb re-called the 5' RACE reads through MiXCR, storing one row per CDR3 protein. In the table there are 710,000 or so distinct CDR3 sequences, around a fifth of which are singletons. Sequencing was performed on blood. The receptors stem from a man in his sixties or seventies in good health.

This clonotype showed up just a few times. The chain combines TRBV5-1 with TRBJ1-1, with no clear D. Between the trimmed V and J ends, which lost 4 bases and 6 bases, there was a span of 16 bases. CDR1 is SGHRS, CDR2 YFSETQ, per germline. This CDR3 has 14 amino acids. The CDR3 region is CASSPWSGGPEAFF. For the CDR3, the DNA is TGCGCCAGCAGCCCATGGTCGGGAGGGCCTGAAGCTTTCTTT.

This clonotype was observed a handful of times. The chain has TRBV5-1 and TRBJ2-7; 7 positions match TRBD1. From germline, CDR1 is SGHRS and CDR2 YFSETQ. CDR3 length equals 14 residues. The junction had 10 bases not matched to a gene; V was cut back by 5 bases and J by 5 bases. The DNA for the CDR3 is TGCGCCAGCAGAACTAGACAGGGCGTCGACGAGCAGTACTTC. Translating it yields CASRTRQGVDEQYF.

V and J are TRBV4-1 and TRBJ2-3, with 10 bases identical to TRBD1. V dropped 4 bases and J dropped 7; count of bases not matched to a gene: 14. The germline V gene encodes CDR1 MGHRA and CDR2 YSYEKL. The CDR3 has 17 residues. The CDR3 DNA is TGCGCCAGCAGCCGCCCCGAGGACAGGGGGTCGGAGAATACGCAGTATTTT. The encoded protein is CASSRPEDRGSENTQYF.

There are a few counts of this clonotype. The rearrangement joins TRBV29-1 to TRBJ2-1, with TRBD1 matching over 10 bases. The end of the DNA is better explained by TRBJ2-7, so the J call may be wrong. There are 12 residues in the CDR3. Per germline, CDR1 SQVTM and CDR2 ANQGSEA. The CDR3 loop reads CSVGDRGGEQYF. CDR3 coding DNA: TGCAGCGTAGGGGACAGGGGAGGCGAGCAGTACTTC.

This clonotype came up many times. The rearrangement joins TRBV20-1 to TRBJ2-2; no clear D gene. Trimming removed 0 bases from V and 8 bases from J, with 22 bases in between. Germline V CDR1 and CDR2: DFQATT, SNEGSKA (reference sequence). The CDR3 runs to 17 residues. CDR3 bases: TGCAGTGCTAGAGATCCCGCACGCGCTCTTCTCGTTGGGGAGCTGTTTTTT. This codes for CSARDPARALLVGELFF.

This chain connects TRBV2 to TRBJ2-5; perhaps TRBD1 as D (6 bases). Per the germline V gene, CDR1 is SNHLY and CDR2 is FYNNEI. The V end lost 11 bases, the J end lost 7 bases, and 17 bases lay between the germline ends. This CDR3 is 12 amino acids long. CDR3: CASRGGPGTQYF. The CDR3, as DNA: TGTGCCTCAAGAGGGGGACCAGGGACCCAGTACTTC. The complete variable domain, with remaining parts taken from reference TRBV2 and TRBJ2-5, reads EPEVTQTPSHQVTQMGQEVILRCVPISNHLYFYWYRQILGQKVEFLVSFYNNEISEKSEIFDDQFSVERPDGSNFTLKIRSTKLEDSAMYFCASRGGPGTQYFGPGTRLLVL.

The sample holds one count of this clonotype. The chain joins TRBV12-3 or TRBV12-4 to TRBJ2-7; the D is unclear. The CDR3 length is 14 residues. Trimming left V 6 bases short and J 1 base short, with 13 bases between. The chain's CDR3 is CASSTRVVSYEQYF. The CDR3, as DNA: TGTGCCAGCAGCACCCGGGTAGTTTCCTACGAGCAGTACTTC.

This clonotype was seen only a few times. V gene TRBV27 combines with J gene TRBJ1-5, with D possibly TRBD1 on 6 matching bases. The germline V gene encodes CDR1 MNHEY and CDR2 SMNVEV (reference sequence). V was cut by 0 bases and J by 5 bases, with 11 bases left in between. This CDR3 region has 15 residues. CDR3 protein: CASSLSRGADQPQHF. The CDR3 DNA sequence: TGTGCCAGCAGTTTATCTAGGGGGGCCGATCAGCCCCAGCATTTT.

This clonotype was observed a few times. V usage is TRBV5-1 and J usage is TRBJ1-6; 8 nucleotides match TRBD1. The CDR3 consists of 15 residues. Germline CDR1 and CDR2: SGHRS and YFSETQ. The V segment lost 0 bases and the J segment 9 bases; nucleotides outside the gene matches: 5. The CDR3 coding sequence is TGCGCCAGCAGCTTGGCCGGACAGGGAACTTCACCCCTCCACTTT. Translating gives CASSLAGQGTSPLHF.

This chain connects TRBV12-3 or TRBV12-4 to TRBJ2-3; perhaps TRBD1 as D (6 bases). The V gene lost 6 bases and the J gene lost 10 bases, with 26 bases spanning the gap. This CDR3 has 16 amino acids. The CDR3 is CASSPGPGTKPDAQYF. The DNA of the CDR3 is TGTGCCAGCAGCCCAGGCCCCGGGACAAAGCCCGATGCGCAGTATTTT.

The J gene is TRBJ1-6, the V gene TRBV7-2, with TRBD1 identical over 7 bases. J was trimmed by 6 bases and V by 8 bases; bases with no gene match: 7. The CDR3 has 14 amino acids. In germline, CDR1 is SGHTA, CDR2 FQGNSA. This CDR3 is CASRGGGGNSPLHF. CDR3 nucleotide sequence: TGTGCCAGCCGAGGAGGGGGCGGTAATTCACCCCTCCACTTT.

The CDR3 reads CASSIRDRGTGELFF. CDR3 nucleotide sequence: TGTGCCAGTAGTATACGGGACAGGGGAACCGGGGAGCTGTTTTTT. The chain combines TRBV19 with TRBJ2-2; 10 bases map to TRBD1. This CDR3 region has 15 residues. The ends lost 2 bases at V and 5 bases at J; junction bases unmatched: 2. CDR1 and CDR2 from the germline V gene are LNHDA and SQIVND (reference sequence).

This clonotype turned up a few times. This chain connects TRBV5-1 to TRBJ2-5; D gene uncertain. CDR1 SGHRS and CDR2 YFSETQ come from the germline V gene. V lost 0 bases to trimming and J lost 2 bases, with 11 bases between them. CDR3 length: 15 amino acids. For the CDR3, the DNA is TGCGCCAGCAGCTTGGAGACACCTTCACAAGAGACCCAGTACTTC. As protein: CASSLETPSQETQYF.

At least ten counts were recorded for this clonotype. The gene calls are TRBV12-3 or TRBV12-4 and TRBJ2-5; D is unclear. The length of the CDR3 is 11 residues. With 1 base removed from V and 7 bases from J, the gap between germline ends came to 4 bases. This CDR3 reads CASSLVGTQYF. The CDR3 DNA follows: TGTGCCAGCAGTTTAGTTGGGACCCAGTACTTC.

This clonotype was counted ten times or more. This chain joins TRBV7-9 and TRBJ2-3; 8 bases map to TRBD2. This CDR3 has 16 residues. The germline V gene encodes CDR1 SEHNR and CDR2 FQNEAQ (reference sequence). J was trimmed by 1 base and V by 5 bases; bases with no gene match: 8. The CDR3 DNA sequence: TGTGCCAGCAGCCTCTGGACTAGCCGTGGCACAGATACGCAGTATTTT. This encodes CASSLWTSRGTDTQYF.

This clonotype was seen a few times. CDR3 nucleotides: TGCGCCAGCAGCTTACTAGCGGGAGATAGGAATGAGCAGTTCTTC. It yields the protein CASSLLAGDRNEQFF. This chain uses TRBV5-1 with TRBJ2-1, with 11 bases fitting TRBD2. J gave up 7 bases and V 2 bases, and 5 bases lay outside the gene matches. CDR3 length equals 15 residues. Germline V lookup: CDR1 SGHRS, CDR2 YFSETQ.

The chain recombines TRBV5-1 with TRBJ1-2, with D maybe TRBD1 (5 bases). The germline gives CDR1 SGHRS, CDR2 YFSETQ. This CDR3 comprises 14 residues. The V end was cut by 1 base, the J end by 4 bases, with 11 bases between. The CDR3 here is CASSLIGAGYGYTF. The DNA of the CDR3 is TGCGCCAGCAGCTTGATAGGGGCAGGCTATGGCTACACCTTC.

This clonotype was seen more than once but under ten times. The chain carries TRBV29-1 and TRBJ2-5; tentative D call: TRBD1 (5 bases). The J call may be faulty, since TRBJ2-1 better matches the DNA end. This CDR3 region has 12 residues. Germline CDR1 is SQVTM and CDR2 is ANQGSEA. The CDR3 sequence is CSGGLMGNEQFF. The CDR3 nucleotides read TGCAGCGGGGGCTTGATGGGGAATGAGCAGTTCTTC.

The chain carries TRBV7-3 and TRBJ2-3; 9 bases map to TRBD2. This CDR3 region has 15 residues. V shed 4 bases and J 7 bases; nucleotides not matched to a gene: 9. The V gene's germline CDR1 is SGHTA and CDR2 FQGTGA. The CDR3 region has the DNA TGTGCCAGCAGCTCAGGCGGGAGGGCCTTGAATACGCAGTATTTT. It yields the protein CASSSGGRALNTQYF.

This clonotype was observed a handful of times. The genes are TRBV15 and TRBJ2-7, with D tentatively TRBD1 (6 bases). This CDR3 is 17 amino acids long. Trimming shortened V by 2 bases and J by 7 bases, and 24 bases separated the two germline ends. The germline CDR1 and CDR2 sequences are LNHNV and YYDKDF (reference sequence). The CDR3 DNA reads TGTGCCACCAGCAGACCTATTCTTTCCAGGGGATTAGGGGAGCAGTACTTC. As protein: CATSRPILSRGLGEQYF.

This chain connects TRBV12-3 or TRBV12-4 to TRBJ2-3; D ambiguous. Trimming took 6 bases from V and 4 from J, leaving 8 bases between them. The CDR3 runs 12 residues. The CDR3 sequence: CASSQKPDTQYF. CDR3 in DNA: TGTGCCAGCAGCCAGAAACCAGATACGCAGTATTTT.

This clonotype appeared a few times. This chain connects TRBV5-1 to TRBJ2-4, with 8 bases fitting TRBD1. CDR3 length equals 14 residues. The germline CDR1 and CDR2 sequences are SGHRS and YFSETQ. The V gene end was trimmed by 0 bases and the J gene end by 10 bases; junction bases not matched to a gene: 6. The CDR3 protein is CASSLETGESIQYF. The CDR3 bases are TGCGCCAGCAGCTTGGAGACAGGGGAGAGTATTCAGTACTTC.

J is TRBJ2-1 and V is TRBV6-4; unclear D gene. The germline V gene encodes CDR1 MRHNA and CDR2 SNTAGT. Trimming removed 8 bases at V and 8 bases at J, with 25 bases between. This CDR3 is 16 amino acids long. CDR3 DNA: TGTGCCAGCGTGTCCCCCAGTGACGGACGGAGCTATGAGCAGTTCTTC. Amino acids: CASVSPSDGRSYEQFF.

This sequence joins TRBV6-2 or TRBV6-3 and TRBJ2-7; tentatively, D is TRBD2 (6 bases). The J call may not be correct, given that the DNA end is closer to TRBJ2-1. CDR3 size: 16 residues. CDR1 MNHEY and CDR2 SVGEGT come from the germline V gene. The CDR3: CASSYLGLPNYNEQFF. The CDR3 nucleotides are TGTGCCAGCAGTTACCTGGGACTGCCGAATTACAATGAGCAGTTCTTC.

This clonotype appeared a few times. The rearrangement links TRBV10-3 to TRBJ1-1; 11 bases map to TRBD1. The V gene end was trimmed by 6 bases and the J gene end by 2 bases; junction bases not matched to a gene: 5. CDR3 length: 15 amino acids. CDR1 is ENHRY, CDR2 SYGVKD, per germline. CDR3 in amino acids: CAIRPGQGVNTEAFF. CDR3 coding DNA: TGTGCCATCAGACCGGGACAGGGGGTAAACACTGAAGCTTTCTTT.

The rearrangement joins TRBV20-1 to TRBJ1-5; D is perhaps TRBD1 (5 bases). The V gene's germline CDR1 is DFQATT and CDR2 SNEGSKA (reference sequence). The CDR3 spans 13 residues. Trimming took off 4 bases at V and 5 bases at J, with 12 bases between the two ends. The CDR3 DNA reads as TGCAGTGCTAAAGGGACCTGGGATCAGCCCCAGCATTTT. It encodes CSAKGTWDQPQHF.

The sample holds one count of this clonotype. The chain uses TRBV5-1 and TRBJ1-1, with 7 bases identical to TRBD1. CDR1 is SGHRS and CDR2 is YFSETQ in the germline V gene. The CDR3 is 15 residues long. V lost 3 bases and J lost 0; bases outside the gene matches: 5. Here the CDR3 reads CASSSQGQLNTEAFF. The CDR3 bases are TGCGCCAGCAGCTCGCAGGGACAGCTGAACACTGAAGCTTTCTTT.